A selection of T cell receptor beta chains follows, all from one sample in a study of T-cell memory formation after mild COVID-19. One entry per CDR3 protein, called by TCRdb with MiXCR from the 5' RACE reads. This sample yields approximately 300,000 distinct CDR3 sequences, of which about 15% are seen a single time; more than 20% belongs to the top ten. The sample taken for sequencing was PBMCs or a T cell subset sorted from them (not recorded which). These receptors all stem from a man between 18 and 29 years old who had mild COVID-19 (a few samples of this study predate the infection). Cell type and time point are not known. Each CDR3 is given with its conserved first and last residue. Each record gives: CDR3 protein, CDR3 DNA, clone size, V gene, D gene, J gene. The D gene is left open where the match is weak. Some rows mark clone size as missing; the rest say once, few, many or name a class of expanded clone.

CATSREVRGLRNTQYF,TGTGCCACCAGCAGAGAAGTAAGGGGATTAAGAAATACGCAGTATTTT,few,TRBV15,-,TRBJ2-3
CASSPLGSRTLHF,TGTGCCAGCAGCCCGTTGGGCAGCCGGACCCTCCACTTT,-,TRBV4-2,-,TRBJ1-6
CASSLGDPGRTGELFF,TGCGCCAGCAGCTTGGGGGACCCGGGACGCACCGGGGAGCTGTTTTTT,few,TRBV5-1,-,TRBJ2-2
CASRAGTRAQYF,TGTGCCAGCAGAGCCGGGACTAGGGCGCAGTATTTT,-,TRBV28,TRBD2,TRBJ2-3
CASSLVSYNSPLHF,TGCGCCAGCAGCTTGGTCTCCTATAATTCACCCCTCCACTTT,few,TRBV5-1,-,TRBJ1-6
CASTPVWGSGANVLTF,TGTGCCAGCACCCCCGTGTGGGGCTCTGGGGCCAACGTCCTGACTTTC,-,TRBV6-2/TRBV6-3,-,TRBJ2-6
CSAGLAGGPSEQFF,TGCAGCGCCGGACTAGCGGGGGGTCCAAGTGAGCAGTTCTTC,-,TRBV29-1,TRBD2,TRBJ2-1
CASSLGSGHKYNEQFF,TGTGCCAGCAGCTTGGGGTCGGGACACAAGTACAATGAGCAGTTCTTC,-,TRBV5-6,-,TRBJ2-1
CAWSWRGPNQPQHF,TGTGCCTGGAGTTGGAGGGGGCCAAATCAGCCCCAGCATTTT,few,TRBV30,TRBD1,TRBJ1-5
CASSSPQRGGSKNIQYF,TGTGCCAGCAGTAGTCCCCAGCGGGGGGGCAGCAAAAACATTCAGTACTTC,-,TRBV27,TRBD2,TRBJ2-4